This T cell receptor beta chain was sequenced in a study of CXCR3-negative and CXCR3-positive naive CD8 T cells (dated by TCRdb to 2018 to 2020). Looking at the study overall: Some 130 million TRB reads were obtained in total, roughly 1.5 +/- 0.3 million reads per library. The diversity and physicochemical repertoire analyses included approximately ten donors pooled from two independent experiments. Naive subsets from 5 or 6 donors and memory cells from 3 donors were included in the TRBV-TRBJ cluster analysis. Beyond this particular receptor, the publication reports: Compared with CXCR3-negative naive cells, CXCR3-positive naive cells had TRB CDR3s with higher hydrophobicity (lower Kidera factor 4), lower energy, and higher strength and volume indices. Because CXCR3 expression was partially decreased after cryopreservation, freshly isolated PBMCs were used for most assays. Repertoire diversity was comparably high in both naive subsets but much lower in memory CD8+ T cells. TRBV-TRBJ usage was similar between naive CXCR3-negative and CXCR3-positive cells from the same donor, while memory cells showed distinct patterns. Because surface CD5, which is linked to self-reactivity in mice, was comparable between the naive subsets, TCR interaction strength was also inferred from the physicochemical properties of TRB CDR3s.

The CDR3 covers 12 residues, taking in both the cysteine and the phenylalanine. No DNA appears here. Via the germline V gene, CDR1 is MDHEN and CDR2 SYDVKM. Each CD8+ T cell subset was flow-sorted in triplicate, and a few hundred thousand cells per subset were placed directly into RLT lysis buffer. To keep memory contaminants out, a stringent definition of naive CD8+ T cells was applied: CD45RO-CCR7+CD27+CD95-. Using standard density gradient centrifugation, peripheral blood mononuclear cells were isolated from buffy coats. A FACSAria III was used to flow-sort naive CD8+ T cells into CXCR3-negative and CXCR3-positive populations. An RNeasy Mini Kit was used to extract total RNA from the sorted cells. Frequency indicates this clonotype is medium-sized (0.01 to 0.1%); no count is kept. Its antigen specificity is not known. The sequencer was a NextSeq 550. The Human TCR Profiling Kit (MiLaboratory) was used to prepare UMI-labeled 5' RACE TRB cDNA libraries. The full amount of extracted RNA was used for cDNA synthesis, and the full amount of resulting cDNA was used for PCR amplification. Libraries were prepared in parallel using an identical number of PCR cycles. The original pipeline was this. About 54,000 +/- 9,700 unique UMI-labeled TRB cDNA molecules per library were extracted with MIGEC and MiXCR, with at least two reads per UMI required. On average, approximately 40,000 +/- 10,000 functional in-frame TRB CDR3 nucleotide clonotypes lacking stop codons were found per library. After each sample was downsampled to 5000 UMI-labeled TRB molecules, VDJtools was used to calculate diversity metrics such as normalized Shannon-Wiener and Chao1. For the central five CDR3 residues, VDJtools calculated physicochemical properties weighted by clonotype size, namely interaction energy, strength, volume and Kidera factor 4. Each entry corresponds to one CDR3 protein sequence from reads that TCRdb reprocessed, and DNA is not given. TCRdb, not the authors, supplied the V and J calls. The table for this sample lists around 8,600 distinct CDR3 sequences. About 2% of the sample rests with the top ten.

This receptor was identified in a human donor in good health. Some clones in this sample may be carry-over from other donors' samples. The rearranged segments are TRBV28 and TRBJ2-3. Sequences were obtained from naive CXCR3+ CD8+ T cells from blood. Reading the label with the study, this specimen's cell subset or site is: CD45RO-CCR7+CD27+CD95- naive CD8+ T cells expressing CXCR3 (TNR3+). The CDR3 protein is CASNYGEDTQYF.